Listed below are T cell receptor beta chains from one sample, sequenced in a study of cytomegalovirus exposure and HLA in healthy donors. Clones were sequenced by immunoSEQ multiplex PCR, and TCRdb holds only the in-frame ones, with some missing. This repertoire includes 150,000 or so clones. Sequenced material: PBMCs. The receptor set was obtained from a man aged 25-45 years in good health and CMV-seronegative. The CDR3 runs from the conserved cysteine through the conserved F or W. Fields, in order: D gene, J gene, V gene, CDR3 protein, CDR3 DNA. The D gene is left open where the match is weak.

d_call: -; j_call: TRBJ2-7; v_call: TRBV5-6; cdr3_aa: CASSSGLTYEQYF; cdr3_nt: TGTGCCAGCAGTTCAGGACTGACCTACGAGCAGTACTTC
d_call: -; j_call: TRBJ2-1; v_call: TRBV28; cdr3_aa: CATLRGLSSYNEQFF; cdr3_nt: TGTGCCACCCTGAGAGGGTTAAGCTCCTACAATGAGCAGTTCTTC
d_call: TRBD2; j_call: TRBJ2-1; v_call: TRBV9; cdr3_aa: CASSVDPSGSGGNEQFF; cdr3_nt: TGTGCCAGCAGCGTAGATCCTAGCGGGAGCGGGGGTAATGAGCAGTTCTTC
d_call: TRBD1; j_call: TRBJ1-2; v_call: TRBV6-5; cdr3_aa: CASRLSRQGTYGYTF; cdr3_nt: TGTGCCAGCAGACTGAGTCGACAGGGGACCTATGGCTACACCTTC
d_call: TRBD2; j_call: TRBJ2-1; v_call: TRBV7-2; cdr3_aa: CASSFGAGAYNEQFF; cdr3_nt: TGTGCCAGCAGCTTCGGGGCGGGGGCCTACAATGAGCAGTTCTTC
d_call: -; j_call: TRBJ1-4; v_call: TRBV13; cdr3_aa: CASSLIGATNEKLFF; cdr3_nt: TGTGCCAGCAGCTTAATCGGTGCAACTAATGAAAAACTGTTTTTT
d_call: TRBD1; j_call: TRBJ1-3; v_call: TRBV19; cdr3_aa: CASSGDRAGNTIYF; cdr3_nt: TGTGCCAGTAGTGGAGACAGGGCTGGAAACACCATATATTTT
d_call: -; j_call: TRBJ2-7; v_call: TRBV5-1; cdr3_aa: CASSLERQSYEQYF; cdr3_nt: TGCGCCAGCAGCTTGGAGCGACAGTCCTACGAGCAGTACTTC
d_call: -; j_call: TRBJ1-1; v_call: TRBV19; cdr3_aa: CASSIGGEGTEAFF; cdr3_nt: TGTGCCAGTAGTATAGGGGGCGAAGGCACTGAAGCTTTCTTT
d_call: -; j_call: TRBJ2-1; v_call: TRBV6-5; cdr3_aa: CASRIDSYNEQFF; cdr3_nt: TGTGCCAGCAGAATAGACTCCTACAATGAGCAGTTCTTC
d_call: -; j_call: TRBJ1-1; v_call: TRBV19; cdr3_aa: CASSIGSGETEAFF; cdr3_nt: TGTGCCAGTAGTATAGGGTCTGGAGAAACTGAAGCTTTCTTT
d_call: TRBD2; j_call: TRBJ2-1; v_call: TRBV15; cdr3_aa: CATSSPGGTPYNEQFF; cdr3_nt: TGTGCCACCAGCAGCCCGGGGGGGACCCCTTACAATGAGCAGTTCTTC
d_call: -; j_call: TRBJ2-7; v_call: TRBV28; cdr3_aa: CASSPFFGDLLEQYF; cdr3_nt: TGTGCCAGCAGCCCATTCTTCGGGGATTTGTTAGAGCAGTACTTC
d_call: -; j_call: TRBJ1-1; v_call: TRBV5-1; cdr3_aa: CASSLTGHGSTEAFF; cdr3_nt: TGCGCCAGCAGCCTGACAGGCCATGGGTCCACTGAAGCTTTCTTT
d_call: TRBD2; j_call: TRBJ2-7; v_call: TRBV15; cdr3_aa: CATSSGPTSGFSYEQYF; cdr3_nt: TGTGCCACCTCATCCGGCCCGACTAGCGGTTTCTCCTACGAGCAGTACTTC
d_call: -; j_call: TRBJ1-2; v_call: TRBV18; cdr3_aa: CASSPDRYGYTF; cdr3_nt: TGTGCCAGCTCACCCGACAGATATGGCTACACCTTC
d_call: TRBD1; j_call: TRBJ1-1; v_call: TRBV7-9; cdr3_aa: CASSRRDRGYTEAFF; cdr3_nt: TGTGCCAGCAGCCGTAGGGACAGGGGGTACACTGAAGCTTTCTTT
d_call: -; j_call: TRBJ1-6; v_call: TRBV9; cdr3_aa: CASSVSPGGQNYNSPLHF; cdr3_nt: TGTGCCAGCAGCGTAAGTCCGGGAGGACAGAACTATAATTCACCCCTCCACTTT
d_call: TRBD1; j_call: TRBJ1-3; v_call: TRBV30; cdr3_aa: CAWSAQGGRVGNTIYF; cdr3_nt: TGTGCCTGGAGTGCTCAGGGGGGAAGGGTTGGAAACACCATATATTTT
d_call: -; j_call: TRBJ2-5; v_call: TRBV28; cdr3_aa: CASSRRVETQYF; cdr3_nt: TGTGCCAGCAGTCGGAGGGTGGAGACCCAGTACTTC
d_call: -; j_call: TRBJ2-7; v_call: TRBV11-1; cdr3_aa: CASSLGLAPTHEQYF; cdr3_nt: TGTGCCAGCAGCTTGGGCCTAGCGCCAACCCACGAGCAGTACTTC
d_call: TRBD1; j_call: TRBJ2-3; v_call: TRBV4-1; cdr3_aa: CASSQVQGVGDTQYF; cdr3_nt: TGCGCCAGCAGCCAAGTTCAGGGGGTTGGAGATACGCAGTATTTT